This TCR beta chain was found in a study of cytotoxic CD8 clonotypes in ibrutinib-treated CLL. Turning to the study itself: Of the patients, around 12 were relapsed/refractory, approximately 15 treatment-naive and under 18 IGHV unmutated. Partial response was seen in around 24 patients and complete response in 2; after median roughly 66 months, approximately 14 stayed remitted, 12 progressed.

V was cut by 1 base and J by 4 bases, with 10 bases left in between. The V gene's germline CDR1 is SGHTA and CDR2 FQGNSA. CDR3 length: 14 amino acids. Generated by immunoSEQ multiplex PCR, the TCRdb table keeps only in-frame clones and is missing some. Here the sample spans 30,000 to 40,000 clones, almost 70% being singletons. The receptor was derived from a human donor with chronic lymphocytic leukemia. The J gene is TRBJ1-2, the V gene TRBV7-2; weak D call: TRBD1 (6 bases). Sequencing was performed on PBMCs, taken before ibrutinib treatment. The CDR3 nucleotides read TGTGCCAGCAGCTTAGTGGGACAAGGCTATGGCTACACCTTC. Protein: CASSLVGQGYGYTF.